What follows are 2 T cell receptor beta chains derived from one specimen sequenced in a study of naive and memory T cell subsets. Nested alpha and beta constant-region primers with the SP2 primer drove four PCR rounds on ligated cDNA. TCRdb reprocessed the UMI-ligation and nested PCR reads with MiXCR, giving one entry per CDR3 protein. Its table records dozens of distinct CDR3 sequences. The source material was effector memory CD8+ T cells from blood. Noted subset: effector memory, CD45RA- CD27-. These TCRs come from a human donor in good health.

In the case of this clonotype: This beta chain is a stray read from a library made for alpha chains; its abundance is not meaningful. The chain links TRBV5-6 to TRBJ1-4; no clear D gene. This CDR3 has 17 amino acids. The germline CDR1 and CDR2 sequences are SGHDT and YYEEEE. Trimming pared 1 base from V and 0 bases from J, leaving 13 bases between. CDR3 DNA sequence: TGTGCCAGCAGCTTGTGGGGAACCCCCACAACTAATGAAAAACTGTTTTTT. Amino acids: CASSLWGTPTTNEKLFF. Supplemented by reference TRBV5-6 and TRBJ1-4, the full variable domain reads DAGVTQSPTHLIKTRGQQVTLRCSPKSGHDTVSWYQQALGQGPQFIFQYYEEEERQRGNFPDRFSGHQFPNYSSELNVNALLLGDSALYLCASSLWGTPTTNEKLFFGSGTQLSVL.

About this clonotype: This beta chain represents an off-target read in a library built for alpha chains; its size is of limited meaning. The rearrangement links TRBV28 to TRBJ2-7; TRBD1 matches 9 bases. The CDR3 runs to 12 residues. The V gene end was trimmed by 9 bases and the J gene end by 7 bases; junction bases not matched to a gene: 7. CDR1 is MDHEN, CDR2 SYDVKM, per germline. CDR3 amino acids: CASRDRVGEQYF. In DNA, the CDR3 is TGTGCCAGTCGGGACAGGGTGGGGGAGCAGTACTTC.